These 31 T cell receptor beta chains came from one sample sequenced in a study of cytomegalovirus exposure and HLA in healthy donors. Primers included in the PCR were 60 Vbeta and 13 Jbeta primers. TCRdb's table, derived via immunoSEQ multiplex PCR, lists solely in-frame clones and lacks some. The sample gives 130,000 to 150,000 clones, about 78% of which show up once; roughly 3% is in the top ten. The material sequenced was PBMCs. The receptors derive from a male donor in good health and CMV-seronegative.

The genes are TRBV5-1 and TRBJ2-5, with D uncertain. CDR3 length: 15 amino acids. Trimming took off 0 bases at V and 0 bases at J, with 9 bases between the two ends. CDR1 and CDR2 from the germline V gene are SGHRS and YFSETQ. This chain's CDR3 is CASSLGRIYQETQYF. The CDR3 DNA reads TGCGCCAGCAGCTTGGGCAGAATATACCAAGAGACCCAGTACTTC.

The V gene is TRBV10-3, the J gene TRBJ1-2; D not resolved. This CDR3 has 12 amino acids. In germline, CDR1 is ENHRY, CDR2 SYGVKD. Trimming took off 3 bases at V and 7 bases at J, with 9 bases between the two ends. The CDR3 protein is CAISDAGGGYTF. The DNA of the CDR3 is TGTGCCATCAGTGACGCAGGTGGTGGCTACACCTTC.

Only one count was recorded for this clone. This rearrangement joins TRBV19 to TRBJ2-1; D is undetermined. Trimming left V 7 bases short and J 1 base short, with 8 bases between. Germline lookup yields CDR1 LNHDA and CDR2 SQIVND (reference sequence). The CDR3 length is 13 residues. The CDR3 protein is CASTGTSYNEQFF. The CDR3 DNA sequence: TGTGCCAGTACAGGTACATCCTACAATGAGCAGTTCTTC.

This sequence joins TRBV25-1 and TRBJ1-2, with 7 bases that match TRBD1. J lost 3 bases, V lost 3 bases, and 4 bases had no gene match. Germline V gene data show CDR1 as MGHDK and CDR2 as SYGVNS. CDR3 size: 14 residues. CDR3 nucleotide sequence: TGTGCCAGCAGTGAGGTAGGGGGCGACTATGGCTACACCTTC. As protein: CASSEVGGDYGYTF.

This clone was seen only once. The chain recombines TRBV5-6 with TRBJ2-3; D might be TRBD2 (6 bases). Germline CDR1 SGHDT, CDR2 YYEEEE. Between the trimmed V and J ends, which lost 2 bases and 2 bases, there was a span of 15 bases. CDR3 size: 16 residues. The CDR3 is CASSFWKDYNTDTQYF. CDR3 nucleotides: TGTGCCAGCAGCTTTTGGAAGGACTATAACACAGATACGCAGTATTTT. The full variable domain, with the rest looked up from reference TRBV5-6 and TRBJ2-3, is DAGVTQSPTHLIKTRGQQVTLRCSPKSGHDTVSWYQQALGQGPQFIFQYYEEEERQRGNFPDRFSGHQFPNYSSELNVNALLLGDSALYLCASSFWKDYNTDTQYFGPGTRLTVL.

The rearrangement uses TRBV27 and TRBJ2-7; possible D gene TRBD2, 6 bases. V was trimmed by 5 bases and J by 5 bases, leaving 16 bases between them. This CDR3 is 14 amino acids long. Per the germline V gene, CDR1 is MNHEY and CDR2 is SMNVEV (reference sequence). CDR3 sequence reads: CASSLWAGSHEQYF. The CDR3 DNA sequence: TGTGCCAGCAGTCTATGGGCGGGGAGCCACGAGCAGTACTTC.

V and J are TRBV5-8 and TRBJ1-2; D call uncertain. V lost 4 bases and J lost 0, with 13 bases in between. This CDR3 spans 15 amino acids. From germline, CDR1 is SGHTS and CDR2 YDEGEE. The CDR3 bases are TGTGCCAGCAGCGCCCGAGGGATTCCTAACTATGGCTACACCTTC. This encodes CASSARGIPNYGYTF.

V gene TRBV7-8 combines with J gene TRBJ2-2; D is ambiguous. CDR1 is SGHVS and CDR2 is FQNEAQ in the germline V gene. V lost 2 bases to trimming and J lost 3 bases, with 7 bases between them. The CDR3 is made up of 14 amino acids. This CDR3 reads CASSLLGDTGELFF. The CDR3 DNA follows: TGTGCCAGCAGCTTACTTGGAGACACCGGGGAGCTGTTTTTT.

The V gene is TRBV19, the J gene TRBJ2-7, with D hard to call. The V gene lost 3 bases and the J gene lost 5 bases, with 11 bases spanning the gap. This CDR3 has 13 amino acids. Looked up from germline, CDR1 is LNHDA and CDR2 is SQIVND (reference sequence). CDR3 region: CASSIALRHEQYF. The CDR3 bases are TGTGCCAGTAGTATCGCCTTGCGGCACGAGCAGTACTTC.

V and J are TRBV6-5 and TRBJ2-1, with D possibly being TRBD2 (6 bases). V was shortened by 8 bases and J by 7 bases, with 15 bases between the two germline ends. Per germline, CDR1 MNHEY and CDR2 SVGAGI. The CDR3 consists of 13 residues. The CDR3 loop is CASRVGAGNEQFF. The CDR3 DNA reads as TGTGCCAGCCGGGTTGGGGCGGGGAATGAGCAGTTCTTC.

As for this clone: The junction does not match germline at one end; this may be a read error. The chain links TRBV7-7 to TRBJ2-7, with a possible D match to TRBD1 (5 bases). The CDR3 is 14 residues long. Per the germline V gene, CDR1 is SSHAT and CDR2 is FNYEAQ (reference sequence). CDR3 residues: CASSPDRISYEQYF. In DNA form, the CDR3 reads TGTGCTAGCAGCCCTGACAGAATATCCTACGAGCAGTACTTC.

The CDR3 DNA sequence: TGTGCCAGTAGTAGTCCTAGCGGGAGGGCCGTATTCGGTGAGCAGTTCTTC. Its translation is CASSSPSGRAVFGEQFF. The chain links TRBV19 to TRBJ2-1, with TRBD2 matching 12 bases. Trimming at V came to 4 bases and at J to 9 bases, leaving 13 bases not matched to a gene. CDR3 length equals 17 residues. Germline values: CDR1 LNHDA, CDR2 SQIVND (reference sequence).

V and J are TRBV2 and TRBJ2-5; D possibly corresponds to TRBD2 (6 bases). The CDR3 length is 13 residues. Germline V lookup: CDR1 SNHLY, CDR2 FYNNEI. Trimming cost V 6 bases and J 2 bases, with 10 bases left between them. CDR3 residues: CASRGRGQETQYF. The DNA of the CDR3 is TGTGCCAGCAGGGGTCGGGGGCAAGAGACCCAGTACTTC.

The CDR3 spells CASSLATGHGEQYF. CDR3 DNA sequence: TGTGCCAGCAGCTTAGCGACAGGCCATGGCGAGCAGTACTTC. This chain joins TRBV7-8 and TRBJ2-7; weak D call: TRBD1 (6 bases). Trimming took 0 bases from V and 6 from J, leaving 12 bases between them. Per the germline V gene, CDR1 is SGHVS and CDR2 is FQNEAQ. The CDR3 consists of 14 residues.

Only a few counts were recorded for this clone. V gene TRBV4-3 combines with J gene TRBJ1-2; D call uncertain. Germline assignment: CDR1 LGHNA and CDR2 YSLEER. The CDR3 spans 16 residues. V was clipped by 0 bases and J by 1 base, with 12 bases between them. CDR3 bases: TGCGCCAGCAGCCAAGAAGGGAGACTTCTTAACTATGGCTACACCTTC. Its protein is CASSQEGRLLNYGYTF.

In its sample, this clone was seen once. The rearrangement joins TRBV5-1 to TRBJ1-2; the D gene is possibly TRBD1 (5 bases). V was clipped by 3 bases and J by 1 base, with 13 bases between them. Germline loops: CDR1 SGHRS, CDR2 YFSETQ. The CDR3 has 15 residues. CDR3 coding DNA: TGCGCCAGCAGCTCCCGGGGGGGGTTTAACTATGGCTACACCTTC. Translation gives CASSSRGGFNYGYTF.

This clone was counted only a few times. J is TRBJ2-5 and V is TRBV5-1; 9 bases match TRBD1. Germline CDR1 reads SGHRS; CDR2 reads YFSETQ. Trimming took 3 bases from V and 5 from J; bases not matched to a gene: 2. The CDR3 spans 13 residues. CDR3 sequence (DNA): TGCGCCAGCAGCTCGGACAGGGGCGAGACCCAGTACTTC. Amino acid sequence: CASSSDRGETQYF.

The chain is built from TRBV27 and TRBJ2-3; 9 nucleotides align to TRBD1. Germline CDR1 is MNHEY and CDR2 is SMNVEV (reference sequence). V lost 7 bases and J lost 5; bases outside the gene matches: 13. The CDR3 loop spans 16 amino acids. CDR3: CASTNTPGQGRDTQYF. The CDR3 DNA follows: TGTGCCAGCACCAATACTCCGGGACAGGGTAGAGATACGCAGTATTTT.

This chain connects TRBV2 to TRBJ2-3; 7 nucleotides agree with TRBD1. The CDR3 runs to 14 residues. V dropped 7 bases and J dropped 0; count of bases not matched to a gene: 4. Germline V gives CDR1 SNHLY, CDR2 FYNNEI. CDR3 residues: CASNWDSSTDTQYF. CDR3 bases: TGTGCCAGCAATTGGGACAGCAGCACAGATACGCAGTATTTT.

This clone has only one observation. J is TRBJ1-1 and V is TRBV6-1; 8 nucleotides match TRBD1. The CDR3 has 15 residues. V gave up 5 bases and J gave up 4 bases; unmatched junction bases: 9. Looked up from germline, CDR1 is MNHNS and CDR2 is SASEGT. The CDR3 DNA follows: TGTGCCAGCAGTCCTCGGACAGGGCTGGGCACTGAAGCTTTCTTT. As protein: CASSPRTGLGTEAFF.

The V and J genes are TRBV6-5 and TRBJ1-4; 12 bases are shared with TRBD1. Germline V gene data show CDR1 as MNHEY and CDR2 as SVGAGI. V shed 6 bases, J shed 8 bases, and the junction held 7 bases outside the gene matches. The CDR3 extends over 15 amino acids. The DNA of the CDR3 is TGTGCCAGCAGGGGACAGGGGGCACTAGGGGAAAAACTGTTTTTT. Its protein product is CASRGQGALGEKLFF.

V gene TRBV9 combines with J gene TRBJ2-2; a weak D match, TRBD1 (6 bases). This CDR3 region has 16 residues. CDR1 and CDR2 (germline): SGDLS, YYNGEE. Between the trimmed V and J ends, which lost 0 bases and 4 bases, there was a span of 13 bases. The CDR3 DNA sequence: TGTGCCAGCAGCGTAGGGGGGCTAGTTCTCACCGGGGAGCTGTTTTTT. Translated, it gives CASSVGGLVLTGELFF.

This chain uses TRBV13 with TRBJ2-5; 7 bases map to TRBD2. Germline V gene sequence: CDR1 PRHDT, CDR2 FYEKMQ (reference sequence). This CDR3 region has 16 residues. Trimming took 5 bases from V and 2 from J; bases not matched to a gene: 11. The CDR3 sequence is CASSQTLAGWQETQYF. The CDR3 DNA reads TGTGCCAGCAGCCAAACATTAGCGGGTTGGCAAGAGACCCAGTACTTC.

The rearrangement joins TRBV6-5 to TRBJ2-7; 8 nucleotides line up with TRBD1. The V and J ends lost 5 bases and 1 base, in that order; junction bases with no gene match: 4. CDR3 length: 14 residues. Germline CDR1 and CDR2: MNHEY and SVGAGI. CDR3 nucleotides: TGTGCCAGCAGTACTAGACAGGGGTCCTACGAGCAGTACTTC. As protein: CASSTRQGSYEQYF.

J is TRBJ2-7 and V is TRBV19; unclear D gene. CDR1 and CDR2 (germline): LNHDA, SQIVND (reference sequence). The CDR3 has 13 amino acids. Trimming shortened V by 10 bases and J by 0 bases, and 13 bases separated the two germline ends. CDR3 sequence reads: CATSGPSSYEQYF. DNA of the CDR3: TGTGCCACCTCGGGTCCCAGCTCCTACGAGCAGTACTTC.

V and J are TRBV5-1 and TRBJ2-7, with 9 bases aligning to TRBD1. This CDR3 spans 16 amino acids. V shed 3 bases, J shed 4 bases, and the junction held 11 bases outside the gene matches. The germline V gene has CDR1 SGHRS and CDR2 YFSETQ. The CDR3 sequence: CASSSNAGTGYYEQYF. CDR3 nucleotide sequence: TGCGCCAGCAGCTCAAATGCCGGGACAGGGTATTACGAGCAGTACTTC.

V usage is TRBV14 and J usage is TRBJ2-7, with 11 bases identical to TRBD2. Germline lookup yields CDR1 SGHDN and CDR2 FVKESK. The CDR3 consists of 18 residues. V lost 2 bases and J lost 4; bases outside the gene matches: 13. CDR3 loop: CASSQTPPGTSGVYEQYF. CDR3 nucleotides: TGTGCCAGCAGCCAAACCCCTCCCGGGACTAGCGGAGTGTACGAGCAGTACTTC.

The chain uses TRBV19 and TRBJ1-2; 8 bases are shared with TRBD1. This CDR3 is 13 amino acids long. Germline loops: CDR1 LNHDA, CDR2 SQIVND (reference sequence). After removal of 9 bases from V and 7 bases from J, the junction contained 10 bases not matched to a gene. CDR3 bases: TGTGCCAGCGCGCCCCCAGGGGGCTCTGGCTACACCTTC. This gives the protein CASAPPGGSGYTF.

This sequence joins TRBV4-1 and TRBJ2-1; 8 nucleotides line up with TRBD2. The CDR3 runs 16 residues. Trimming removed 0 bases from V and 2 bases from J; junction bases left unmatched: 3. Germline assignment: CDR1 MGHRA and CDR2 YSYEKL. The DNA for the CDR3 is TGCGCCAGCAGCCAAGAAGGTAGCGGGGCCTACAATGAGCAGTTCTTC. It translates to CASSQEGSGAYNEQFF.

CDR3 sequence (DNA): TGTGCCACCACCACGGGACAGGTGGAGGCTGAAGCTTTCTTT. Translated, it gives CATTTGQVEAEAFF. This sequence joins TRBV15 and TRBJ1-1; TRBD1 agrees at 8 bases. Germline CDR1 LNHNV, CDR2 YYDKDF (reference sequence). V was pared by 7 bases and J by 6 bases, with 10 bases of the junction left unmatched. The CDR3 contains 14 residues.

DNA for the CDR3: TGTGCCAGCAGCTTAGACTCCGGCCAGGGCGGCGAGCAGTACTTC. Translated: CASSLDSGQGGEQYF. The chain joins TRBV7-2 to TRBJ2-7; D may be TRBD1 (5 bases). Trimming left V 1 base short and J 6 bases short, with 16 bases between. The CDR3 is 15 amino acids. Germline lookup yields CDR1 SGHTA and CDR2 FQGNSA.